This T cell receptor (beta chain) stems from a study of shared clonotypes between healthy human individuals. Across the study: Aged 18 to 49, the donors were two women and a few men.

Naive CD8 populations comprised CD45RO-negative cells positively selected for CCR7, excluding terminally differentiated effector memory CD45RA+ cells. The test was conducted at deep level. Clones were read by immunoSEQ multiplex PCR, and TCRdb kept only the in-frame ones, dropping some. The data show 450,000 to 700,000 clones, around 95% seen once. V lost 6 bases to trimming and J lost 4 bases, with 13 bases between them. CDR1 is WSHSY and CDR2 is SAAADI in the germline V gene. The CDR3 consists of 15 residues. The J gene is TRBJ1-6, the V gene TRBV10-2; a possible D gene is TRBD1 (6 bases). This clonotype was sampled from a woman between 25 and 40 years old in good health. The source material was naive CD8+ T cells sorted from blood. As DNA, the CDR3 is TGCGCCAGCAGCAACCGGGACACTTATAATTCACCCCTCCACTTT. Translation: CASSNRDTYNSPLHF.